This entry lists 16 T cell receptor beta chains sequenced from one sample in a study of blood T cell repertoires in COVID-19. Here immunoSEQ multiplex PCR was the method, and the copy in TCRdb shows in-frame clones only, minus some. The table lists 70,000 or so clones, approximately 90% of them singletons, with roughly 1.5% in the top ten. The specimen was peripheral blood. The receptors here all came from a human donor in a cohort sampled during active COVID-19.

The rearrangement links TRBV27 to TRBJ1-5; the match to TRBD1 covers 9 bases. The CDR3 has 16 residues. In germline, CDR1 is MNHEY, CDR2 SMNVEV (reference sequence). The ends lost 5 bases at V and 6 bases at J; junction bases unmatched: 11. The CDR3: CASSPLDRGFGQPQHF. In DNA, the CDR3 is TGTGCCAGCAGTCCCCTGGACAGGGGATTCGGTCAGCCCCAGCATTTT.

The genes are TRBV15 and TRBJ2-3; 7 positions agree with TRBD2. Per germline, CDR1 LNHNV and CDR2 YYDKDF (reference sequence). The CDR3 has 17 residues. Trimming removed 1 base from V and 1 base from J; junction bases left unmatched: 8. CDR3 DNA sequence: TGTGCCACCAGCAGAGGGGAGGGGAGAAGCGGCACAGATACGCAGTATTTT. As protein: CATSRGEGRSGTDTQYF.

The chain carries TRBV20-1 and TRBJ2-3; weak D call: TRBD1 (6 bases). V was trimmed by 3 bases and J by 0 bases, leaving 10 bases between them. CDR3 size: 14 residues. In germline, CDR1 is DFQATT, CDR2 SNEGSKA (reference sequence). The CDR3 DNA follows: TGCAGTGCTAGTGATGGACAGAGCACAGATACGCAGTATTTT. This codes for CSASDGQSTDTQYF.

The chain joins TRBV6-5 to TRBJ2-7, with D perhaps matching TRBD2 (7 bases). CDR3 size: 15 residues. Trimming took off 7 bases at V and 2 bases at J, with 18 bases between the two ends. CDR1 is MNHEY, CDR2 SVGAGI, per germline. The CDR3 bases are TGTGCCAGCACCGAACGGGGGGCCCGAACCTACGAGCAGTACTTC. This gives the protein CASTERGARTYEQYF.

The chain links TRBV28 to TRBJ1-4, with 7 nucleotides matching TRBD1. V lost 7 bases to trimming and J lost 8 bases; unmatched junction nucleotides: 10. Looked up from germline, CDR1 is MDHEN and CDR2 is SYDVKM. There are 14 residues in the CDR3. This CDR3 reads CASNSQGEGEKLFF. Written as DNA, the CDR3 is TGTGCCAGCAATTCTCAGGGGGAAGGCGAAAAACTGTTTTTT.

The chain links TRBV7-6 to TRBJ2-1; TRBD2 agrees at 10 bases. This CDR3 is built from 15 residues. Germline CDR1 is SGHVS and CDR2 is FNYEAQ. V lost 2 bases to trimming and J lost 2 bases; unmatched junction nucleotides: 0. CDR3 DNA: TGTGCCAGCAGCTTACTAGCGGGAGCCTACAATGAGCAGTTCTTC. It codes for CASSLLAGAYNEQFF.

The chain links TRBV25-1 to TRBJ2-1, with no clear D. This CDR3 is built from 12 residues. Germline V gene lookup returns CDR1 MGHDK and CDR2 SYGVNS. The V and J ends lost 1 base and 8 bases respectively, with 6 bases between them. The CDR3 region is CASSESSHEQFF. Here the CDR3 DNA reads TGTGCCAGCAGTGAATCTTCCCATGAGCAGTTCTTC.

The chain links TRBV28 to TRBJ1-6; the D is unclear. The V gene lost 5 bases and the J gene lost 12 bases, with 17 bases spanning the gap. CDR3 length equals 14 residues. Looked up from germline, CDR1 is MDHEN and CDR2 is SYDVKM. CDR3 protein: CASSRTVPGRPLHF. As DNA, the CDR3 is TGTGCCAGCAGTCGGACGGTCCCCGGGAGACCCCTCCACTTT.

This chain uses TRBV9 with TRBJ2-3, with TRBD2 matching 7 bases. The ends lost 2 bases at V and 2 bases at J; junction bases unmatched: 5. The CDR3 runs 15 residues. Germline values: CDR1 SGDLS, CDR2 YYNGEE. The CDR3 loop is CASSVGTITTDTQYF. The CDR3 DNA reads as TGTGCCAGCAGCGTCGGGACTATTACCACAGATACGCAGTATTTT. The full variable domain, rest sourced from reference TRBV9 and TRBJ2-3, is DSGVTQTPKHLITATGQRVTLRCSPRSGDLSVYWYQQSLDQGLQFLIQYYNGEERAKGNILERFSAQQFPDLHSELNLSSLELGDSALYFCASSVGTITTDTQYFGPGTRLTVL.

The rearrangement uses TRBV19 and TRBJ1-1; weak D call: TRBD1 (6 bases). The CDR3 spans 16 residues. V lost 5 bases and J lost 3, with 19 bases in between. CDR1 is LNHDA, CDR2 SQIVND, per germline (reference sequence). CDR3: CASSLAPTGKDTEAFF. Written as DNA, the CDR3 is TGTGCCAGTAGTCTGGCCCCTACAGGGAAGGACACTGAAGCTTTCTTT.

The J gene is TRBJ1-2, the V gene TRBV28; a weak D match, TRBD1 (6 bases). Trimming left V 4 bases short and J 2 bases short, with 14 bases between. Germline CDR1 MDHEN, CDR2 SYDVKM. CDR3 length: 15 residues. CDR3 bases: TGTGCCAGCAGTTCCGCATCGACAGGCAACTATGGCTACACCTTC. Protein product: CASSSASTGNYGYTF.

This clone has only one observation. V gene TRBV5-6 combines with J gene TRBJ1-2, with D unresolved. CDR1 and CDR2 from the germline V gene are SGHDT and YYEEEE. The V end lost 1 base, the J end lost 6 bases, and 4 bases lay between the germline ends. There are 11 residues in the CDR3. CDR3 sequence (DNA): TGTGCCAGCAGCTTGCTTCATGGCTACACCTTC. Its translation is CASSLLHGYTF.

The count of this clone is one. This chain joins TRBV4-2 and TRBJ2-2, with D maybe TRBD1 (5 bases). The CDR3 is 16 residues long. Per the germline V gene, CDR1 is LGHNA and CDR2 is YNFKEQ. The V end lost 0 bases, the J end lost 1 base, and 9 bases lay between the germline ends. The CDR3 loop reads CASSQDGRGNTGELFF. The CDR3 nucleotides are TGTGCCAGCAGCCAAGATGGTAGGGGGAACACCGGGGAGCTGTTTTTT.

V usage is TRBV2 and J usage is TRBJ1-2, with TRBD1 matching 9 bases. V shed 11 bases, J shed 1 base, and the junction held 5 bases outside the gene matches. Germline V gene lookup returns CDR1 SNHLY and CDR2 FYNNEI. The CDR3 is made up of 13 amino acids. The chain's CDR3 is CAGQGQINYGYTF. Written as DNA, the CDR3 is TGTGCCGGACAGGGGCAAATTAACTATGGCTACACCTTC.

V is TRBV27 and J is TRBJ2-7, with TRBD1 as a possible D gene (6 bases). Trimming took 6 bases from V and 5 from J, leaving 20 bases between them. Germline V gives CDR1 MNHEY, CDR2 SMNVEV (reference sequence). The CDR3 loop spans 15 amino acids. As DNA, the CDR3 is TGTGCCAGCAGGGCCCTTCCCCGGGACACAAACGAGCAGTACGTC. Its protein is CASRALPRDTNEQYV.

In this sample, this clone turned up a few times. The V call is TRBV2, the J call TRBJ2-7, with 7 bases lining up with TRBD2. The germline V gene encodes CDR1 SNHLY and CDR2 FYNNEI. The CDR3 has 12 residues. Trimming at V came to 9 bases and at J to 2 bases, leaving 4 bases not matched to a gene. The CDR3 region is CASTGLAYEQYV. The CDR3 DNA reads as TGTGCCAGTACCGGACTAGCCTACGAGCAGTACGTC.